This T cell receptor beta chain was obtained from a study of CD8 T cells in Susac syndrome. Broader study findings: In its TCR sequencing and HLA analysis, the study acknowledged that the number of individuals was relatively small.

Reverse transcription of 0.5 to 1 ug RNA was performed with random hexamers. Amplification of the TCR beta CDR3 was carried out by immunoSEQ multiplex PCR, which spanned a total of 54 Vbeta and 13 Jbeta segments. TCRdb reprocessed the immunoSEQ multiplex PCR reads via MiXCR and lists one record per CDR3 protein. This sample has 110,000 or so distinct CDR3 sequences, with 85% to 95% found just once. About this clonotype itself: Its antigen is not identified.

Germline V gives CDR1 MNHEY, CDR2 SMNVEV (reference sequence). Trimming shortened V by 2 bases and J by 4 bases, and 12 bases separated the two germline ends. CDR3 size: 14 residues. The authors carried out high-throughput sequencing of TCR beta. They applied it to CD8+ and CD4+ T cells obtained from blood. TEMRA cells were FACS-enriched, while CD8+ and CD4+ T cells were negatively isolated. The sample was CD4+ T cells from PBMCs. The genes are TRBV27 and TRBJ2-7, with D uncertain. This TCR was sampled from a human donor with multiple sclerosis. CDR3 nucleotides: TGTGCCAGCAGTTTAAGGGTTGCGACGTACGAGCAGTACTTC. Protein sequence: CASSLRVATYEQYF.